Below, 10 T cell receptor beta chains from the same sample are listed, as sequenced in a study of control samples from healthy donors and cancer patients. The assay was immunoSEQ multiplex PCR, and TCRdb's table has in-frame clones only and misses some. The sample records around 76,000 clones, approximately 94% being singletons. Sequencing used blood. These receptors were taken from a woman aged 40 to 50 in good health.

The chain has TRBV7-3 and TRBJ2-1, with 14 bases aligning to TRBD2. The length of the CDR3 is 17 residues. Germline V CDR1 and CDR2: SGHTA, FQGTGA. Trimming removed 5 bases from V and 3 bases from J; junction bases left unmatched: 6. The CDR3 loop reads CASSISGTSGSYNEQFF. In DNA form, the CDR3 reads TGTGCCAGCAGCATCTCCGGGACTAGCGGGAGCTACAATGAGCAGTTCTTC.

This chain links TRBV5-5 with TRBJ1-1, with D possibly being TRBD1 (5 bases). Germline CDR1 and CDR2: SGHKS and YYEKEE (reference sequence). With 0 bases removed from V and 0 bases from J, the gap between germline ends came to 21 bases. The CDR3 covers 19 residues. The DNA for the CDR3 is TGTGCCAGCAGCTTGGCCCAGGGTGGGGGGATTTTTATGAACACTGAAGCTTTCTTT. Translation: CASSLAQGGGIFMNTEAFF. Combining the CDR3 with reference TRBV5-5 and TRBJ1-1 gives the whole variable domain DAGVTQSPTHLIKTRGQQVTLRCSPISGHKSVSWYQQVLGQGPQFIFQYYEKEERGRGNFPDRFSARQFPNYSSELNVNALLLGDSALYLCASSLAQGGGIFMNTEAFFGQGTRLTVV.

This chain uses TRBV7-2 with TRBJ1-5; D ambiguous. The V end was cut by 3 bases, the J end by 1 base, with 10 bases between. CDR1 SGHTA and CDR2 FQGNSA come from the germline V gene. This CDR3 is 15 amino acids long. The CDR3 nucleotides read TGTGCCAGCAGCTTGGCGGACGGGAGCAATCAGCCCCAGCATTTT. Translating it yields CASSLADGSNQPQHF.

The chain has TRBV3-1 (or the pseudogene TRBV3-2) and TRBJ1-3; D uncertain. The CDR3 has 15 residues. Germline V lookup: CDR1 LGHDT, CDR2 YNNKEL (reference sequence). Deletions cut 4 bases from V and 8 bases from J, with 18 bases between. Written as DNA, the CDR3 is TGTGCCAGCAGCCCTAGCGGTAGCTTTCGATACACCATATATTTT. Translating it yields CASSPSGSFRYTIYF.

The chain links TRBV3-1 (or the pseudogene TRBV3-2) to TRBJ2-7, with a possible D match to TRBD2 (5 bases). The CDR3 length is 14 residues. Germline V gene lookup returns CDR1 LGHDT and CDR2 YNNKEL (reference sequence). The V end lost 0 bases, the J end lost 4 bases, and 10 bases lay between the germline ends. The CDR3 sequence is CASSQDVRGYEQYF. DNA for the CDR3: TGTGCCAGCAGCCAAGACGTACGCGGGTACGAGCAGTACTTC.

The chain has TRBV29-1 and TRBJ2-7, with 8 bases that match TRBD1. The CDR3 contains 12 residues. The germline CDR1 and CDR2 sequences are SQVTM and ANQGSEA. With V trimmed by 5 bases and J by 5 bases, 5 bases remained unmatched. This CDR3 is CSVIQGVHEQYF. Here the CDR3 DNA reads TGCAGCGTTATACAGGGGGTCCACGAGCAGTACTTC.

This chain uses TRBV18 with TRBJ1-3; tentatively, D is TRBD1 (6 bases). V was cut by 2 bases and J by 4 bases, with 12 bases left in between. CDR3 length: 15 amino acids. CDR1 is KGHSH, CDR2 LQKENI, per germline. The CDR3 loop is CASSPNRENGNTIYF. DNA for the CDR3: TGTGCCAGCTCACCAAACAGGGAGAACGGAAACACCATATATTTT.

This clone has only a few counts. V and J are TRBV6-4 and TRBJ2-3, with D maybe TRBD2 (5 bases). V was cut by 4 bases and J by 0 bases, with 11 bases left in between. Germline CDR1 is MRHNA and CDR2 is SNTAGT. The CDR3 contains 15 residues. CDR3 residues: CASSVSGGSTDTQYF. CDR3 sequence (DNA): TGTGCCAGCAGTGTAAGTGGCGGGAGCACAGATACGCAGTATTTT.

The CDR3 DNA reads TGTGCCAGCCGGGATTTTCAGGGGACCACAGATACGCAGTATTTT. Amino acids: CASRDFQGTTDTQYF. The genes are TRBV27 and TRBJ2-3; possible D gene TRBD1, 6 bases. V lost 8 bases and J 2 bases, leaving 17 bases between the germline ends. Germline CDR1 reads MNHEY; CDR2 reads SMNVEV (reference sequence). There are 15 residues in the CDR3.

The chain recombines TRBV3-1 (or the pseudogene TRBV3-2) with TRBJ2-7, with D possibly TRBD1 on 6 matching bases. Trimming took off 2 bases at V and 6 bases at J, with 8 bases between the two ends. Germline V gene lookup returns CDR1 LGHDT and CDR2 YNNKEL (reference sequence). The CDR3 contains 12 residues. The CDR3, as DNA: TGTGCCAGCAGCCAACCGGACAGCGAGCAGTACTTC. This sequence encodes CASSQPDSEQYF.